Following are 12 T cell receptor beta chains from one sample sequenced in a study of identical twins. TCRdb re-called the 5' RACE reads through MiXCR, storing one row per CDR3 protein. Among approximately 680,000 distinct CDR3 sequences, about 7.6% were seen once, and the ten largest hold roughly 1.5%. The sample also formed part of further work on yellow fever vaccine responses in identical twins.

Material for sequencing was PBMCs. All receptors come from a woman under 30 in good health.

The chain employs TRBV6-1 and TRBJ1-4; D unresolved. Germline V gene sequence: CDR1 MNHNS, CDR2 SASEGT. Deletions cut 1 base from V and 4 bases from J, with 7 bases between. CDR3 length: 14 residues. For the CDR3, the DNA is TGTGCCAGCAGTGAAGTCGACATTAATGAAAAACTGTTTTTT. It encodes CASSEVDINEKLFF.

This clonotype was observed at least ten times. J is TRBJ2-3 and V is TRBV7-9, with D possibly being TRBD1 or TRBD2 (5 bases each). This CDR3 has 13 amino acids. Trimming cost V 5 bases and J 0 bases, with 6 bases left between them. Germline V gives CDR1 SEHNR, CDR2 FQNEAQ (reference sequence). The CDR3 region has the DNA TGTGCCAGCAGCGGGGGTAGCACAGATACGCAGTATTTT. This sequence encodes CASSGGSTDTQYF. Complete variable domain (other parts from reference TRBV7-9 and TRBJ2-3): DTGVSQNPRHKITKRGQNVTFRCDPISEHNRLYWYRQTLGQGPEFLTYFQNEAQLEKSRLLSDRFSAERPKGSFSTLEIQRTEQGDSAMYLCASSGGSTDTQYFGPGTRLTVL.

This clonotype was found many times. This sequence joins TRBV7-9 and TRBJ2-5; D is unresolved. Germline V gives CDR1 SEHNR, CDR2 FQNEAQ (reference sequence). V was trimmed by 3 bases and J by 3 bases, leaving 5 bases between them. This CDR3 has 12 amino acids. CDR3 loop: CASSLGKETQYF. In DNA form, the CDR3 reads TGTGCCAGCAGCTTGGGGAAAGAGACCCAGTACTTC.

This clonotype was counted a few times. This sequence joins TRBV20-1 and TRBJ2-1, with 14 bases fitting TRBD2. There are 16 residues in the CDR3. Germline V CDR1 and CDR2: DFQATT, SNEGSKA (reference sequence). With V trimmed by 0 bases and J by 10 bases, 8 bases remained unmatched. Here the CDR3 reads CSARDPGTSGSGEQFF. In DNA, the CDR3 is TGCAGTGCTAGAGACCCCGGGACTAGCGGGAGCGGGGAGCAGTTCTTC.

This clonotype was observed a few times. The chain employs TRBV24-1 and TRBJ2-5; D remains ambiguous. V was trimmed by 2 bases and J by 2 bases, leaving 14 bases between them. This CDR3 is built from 16 residues. Germline loops: CDR1 KGHDR, CDR2 SFDVKD. CDR3 amino acids: CATSDSTGRSQETQYF. For the CDR3, the DNA is TGTGCCACCAGTGATTCCACCGGGCGGTCTCAAGAGACCCAGTACTTC.

This clonotype was picked up many times. The chain joins TRBV5-1 to TRBJ1-6; 11 nucleotides line up with TRBD1. V lost 1 base to trimming and J lost 8 bases; unmatched junction nucleotides: 2. Germline assignment: CDR1 SGHRS and CDR2 YFSETQ. CDR3 size: 15 residues. The CDR3 DNA reads as TGCGCCAGCAGCTTGAGGGACAGGGGGTATTCACCCCTCCACTTT. This translates into CASSLRDRGYSPLHF.

This clonotype was seen ten or more times. V usage is TRBV7-2 and J usage is TRBJ1-1, with a weak D call TRBD1 (6 bases). The CDR3 is 15 amino acids. V lost 4 bases to trimming and J lost 3 bases, with 15 bases between them. The germline CDR1 and CDR2 sequences are SGHTA and FQGNSA. DNA for the CDR3: TGTGCCAGCAGCTGGACCTCCAGGGGCGACACTGAAGCTTTCTTT. It encodes CASSWTSRGDTEAFF.

This clonotype showed up many times. CDR3 DNA: TGTGCCAGCAGCCGACAGGGCCCACCAGATACGCAGTATTTT. It translates to CASSRQGPPDTQYF. The chain links TRBV7-9 to TRBJ2-3, with 7 positions matching TRBD1. CDR3 length: 14 amino acids. J was trimmed by 4 bases and V by 5 bases; bases with no gene match: 6. Per germline, CDR1 SEHNR and CDR2 FQNEAQ (reference sequence).

This clonotype was detected only a few times. The chain links TRBV28 to TRBJ2-2; 14 positions agree with TRBD2. The CDR3 extends over 18 amino acids. V dropped 6 bases and J dropped 7; count of bases not matched to a gene: 13. In germline, CDR1 is MDHEN, CDR2 SYDVKM. CDR3 protein: CASSPVTSGRVIGGELFF. Here the CDR3 DNA reads TGTGCCAGCAGCCCGGTGACTAGCGGGAGGGTGATTGGCGGGGAGCTGTTTTTT.

The V call is TRBV2, the J call TRBJ1-2, with 8 bases identical to TRBD1. This CDR3 is built from 13 residues. Germline V gives CDR1 SNHLY, CDR2 FYNNEI. V lost 8 bases to trimming and J lost 4 bases; unmatched junction nucleotides: 6. As DNA, the CDR3 is TGTGCCAGCCCGGGACAGGAACCCTATGGCTACACCTTC. Translation: CASPGQEPYGYTF.

J is TRBJ2-7 and V is TRBV7-4; no reliable D call. Germline CDR1 reads SGHVT; CDR2 reads SQSDAQ. The CDR3 has 16 residues. The ends were cut back, 2 bases at V and 1 base at J, with 15 bases in the middle. CDR3 in amino acids: CASSLYISRESYEQYF. For the CDR3, the DNA is TGTGCCAGCAGCTTATATATCTCTAGGGAATCCTACGAGCAGTACTTC.

This clonotype showed up just a few times. The J gene is TRBJ2-7, the V gene TRBV5-8, with 8 positions matching TRBD1. The J segment lost 1 base and the V segment lost 4 bases, leaving 7 bases of the junction unmatched. This CDR3 region has 15 residues. The germline gives CDR1 SGHTS, CDR2 YDEGEE. The CDR3 coding sequence is TGTGCCAGCAGCCCAGGGGGCCCAAGTTCCTACGAGCAGTACTTC. This encodes CASSPGGPSSYEQYF.